This T cell receptor beta chain was sequenced during a study of regulatory T cells in long-lasting Graves disease. In the case of this clonotype: Its antigen is still unknown.

Germline CDR1 is MNHEY and CDR2 is SMNVEV (reference sequence). Trimming stripped 6 bases from V and 7 bases from J, with 10 bases between. This CDR3 spans 13 amino acids. Study-wide points: Between persistent patients, around 2,900 public clonotypes were shared, exceeding the 966 shared between new patients.

Regarding time point: newly diagnosed GD, antithyroid drugs for less than 3 months. PBMC RNA served as the TCR library source. The authors drew about 9 milliliters of peripheral blood into EDTA tubes. Arm-PCR of CDR3 regions and iRepertoire HTBI primers were used to build TCR beta libraries. Per the study methods: Sequenced samples collectively carried roughly 60 TRBV and 14 TRBJ segments. A single record per CDR3 protein comes from TCRdb applying MiXCR to the multiplex PCR reads. The V and J calls were not made by the authors but by TCRdb's processing. The sample lists approximately 390,000 distinct CDR3 sequences, around 15% occurring once. The same data also went into a second study, on T cells in Graves' hyperthyroidism and ophthalmopathy.

Specimen: peripheral blood mononuclear cells (PBMCs), collected at new diagnosis, from a patient treated with antithyroid drugs. The TCR comes from a woman between 18 and 29 years old with Graves disease. V is TRBV27 and J is TRBJ1-6; D call uncertain. The CDR3 is CASRRTVNSPLHF. CDR3 DNA: TGTGCCAGCAGACGGACGGTGAATTCACCCCTCCACTTT.